This T cell receptor beta chain derives from a study of OX40 agonist ivuxolimab in advanced cancers. Study overall: Eligibility rules accepted prior anti-PD-1, anti-PD-L1 or anti-CTLA-4 therapy, and over 30% had some.

Generated by immunoSEQ multiplex PCR, the TCRdb table keeps only in-frame clones and is missing some. The sample lists 65,000 to 70,000 clones, around 87% seen once, with 0.3% to 0.45% in the top ten. The sample was CD4+ or CD8+ T cells sorted from blood, taken in a trial of the OX40 agonist ivuxolimab. The TCR originated in an adult with an advanced solid tumor such as melanoma, head and neck, liver or kidney cancer.

CDR3 in DNA: TGTGCCAGCAGCTTGCGGGATAGTGATTCACCCCTCCACTTT. Encoded protein: CASSLRDSDSPLHF. This chain links TRBV5-5 with TRBJ1-6; D is unresolved. The CDR3 is 14 residues long. Per germline, CDR1 SGHKS and CDR2 YYEKEE (reference sequence). V lost 1 base and J 8 bases, leaving 10 bases between the germline ends. Filled out from reference TRBV5-5 and TRBJ1-6, the complete variable domain reads DAGVTQSPTHLIKTRGQQVTLRCSPISGHKSVSWYQQVLGQGPQFIFQYYEKEERGRGNFPDRFSARQFPNYSSELNVNALLLGDSALYLCASSLRDSDSPLHFGNGTRLTVT.